The 23 T cell receptor beta chains in this list originate from one sample, sequenced in a study of blood T cell repertoires in COVID-19. Clones were read by immunoSEQ multiplex PCR, and TCRdb kept only the in-frame ones, dropping some. The table lists about 83,000 clones, around 84% of them singletons. The sample taken for sequencing was peripheral blood. The receptors derive from a woman older than 75 in a cohort sampled during active or convalescent COVID-19.

The rearrangement links TRBV28 to TRBJ1-2; D remains unclear. Trimming removed 1 base from V and 4 bases from J, with 7 bases in between. The CDR3 is 13 amino acids. Per the germline V gene, CDR1 is MDHEN and CDR2 is SYDVKM. CDR3 sequence (DNA): TGTGCCAGCAGTTTATTTGCCAGCTATGGCTACACCTTC. Protein: CASSLFASYGYTF.

V and J are TRBV13 and TRBJ1-1; weak D call: TRBD1 (6 bases). V gave up 5 bases and J gave up 11 bases, with 24 bases separating them. The CDR3 consists of 15 residues. Germline values: CDR1 PRHDT, CDR2 FYEKMQ (reference sequence). The CDR3 nucleotides are TGTGCCAGCAGCGCAAGGGGGAAGCTCTCGCCTGTGGCTTTCTTT. Its protein is CASSARGKLSPVAFF.

J is TRBJ2-7 and V is TRBV9, with 7 nucleotides matching TRBD2. CDR1 is SGDLS and CDR2 is YYNGEE in the germline V gene. The CDR3 loop spans 14 amino acids. The J segment lost 0 bases and the V segment lost 3 bases, leaving 3 bases of the junction unmatched. For the CDR3, the DNA is TGTGCCAGCAGCGAACGGGACTACTCCTACGAGCAGTACTTC. Translated, it gives CASSERDYSYEQYF.

The CDR3 is CASSLVGGGAGFPNEQFF. CDR3 DNA: TGCGCCAGCAGCTTGGTAGGTGGTGGAGCGGGATTTCCGAATGAGCAGTTCTTC. V usage is TRBV5-1 and J usage is TRBJ2-1, with 7 bases fitting TRBD2. The germline CDR1 and CDR2 sequences are SGHRS and YFSETQ. Trimming cost V 0 bases and J 7 bases; bases outside gene matches: 16. The CDR3 covers 18 residues.

This chain links TRBV12-3 or TRBV12-4 with TRBJ1-1; no clear D. Trimming shortened V by 3 bases and J by 11 bases, and 13 bases separated the two germline ends. The CDR3 is made up of 12 amino acids. The CDR3 bases are TGTGCCAGCAGTTTTGAGGGTCTTATGGCTTTCTTT. As protein: CASSFEGLMAFF.

The chain couples TRBV19 to TRBJ1-1; TRBD1 aligns across 10 bases. The CDR3 is 14 amino acids. Per germline, CDR1 LNHDA and CDR2 SQIVND (reference sequence). Trimming at V came to 4 bases and at J to 4 bases, leaving 3 bases not matched to a gene. CDR3 in amino acids: CASSRWTGGTEAFF. As DNA, the CDR3 is TGTGCCAGTAGTAGATGGACAGGGGGCACTGAAGCTTTCTTT.

The rearrangement joins TRBV30 to TRBJ2-3, with D perhaps TRBD2 (7 bases). V was pared by 0 bases and J by 1 base, with 8 bases between. The CDR3 runs 14 residues. Germline V gene sequence: CDR1 GTSNPN, CDR2 SVGIG (reference sequence). The CDR3 DNA reads TGTGCCTGGAGTGTAGGGGGGGGCACAGATACGCAGTATTTT. It translates to CAWSVGGGTDTQYF. The full variable domain, rest sourced from reference TRBV30 and TRBJ2-3, is SQTIHQWPATLVQPVGSPLSLECTVEGTSNPNLYWYRQAAGRGLQLLFYSVGIGQISSEVPQNLSASRPQDRQFILSSKKLLLSDSGFYLCAWSVGGGTDTQYFGPGTRLTVL.

CDR3: CASSQDRTGGGYTF. The DNA of the CDR3 is TGTGCCAGCAGCCAAGATAGGACAGGGGGAGGCTACACCTTC. The chain has TRBV3-1 (or the pseudogene TRBV3-2) and TRBJ1-2, with 10 bases lining up with TRBD1. The trim removed 0 bases at V and 8 bases at J, leaving 3 bases unmatched. Per germline, CDR1 LGHDT and CDR2 YNNKEL (reference sequence). This CDR3 region has 14 residues.

The V and J genes are TRBV7-9 and TRBJ2-2; maybe TRBD2 (6 bases). The CDR3 length is 16 residues. With 3 bases removed from V and 8 bases from J, the gap between germline ends came to 19 bases. Germline V gene data show CDR1 as SEHNR and CDR2 as FQNEAQ (reference sequence). CDR3 in amino acids: CASSFPRLGLEGELFF. CDR3 sequence (DNA): TGTGCCAGCAGCTTCCCCCGACTAGGACTGGAGGGGGAGCTGTTTTTT.

The V call is TRBV6-5, the J call TRBJ2-1; tentatively, D is TRBD2 (6 bases). The CDR3 has 13 amino acids. V was cut by 2 bases and J by 15 bases, with 17 bases left in between. Germline V CDR1 and CDR2: MNHEY, SVGAGI. The CDR3 nucleotides read TGTGCCAGCAGTTACCTGCGGGACGTCTGGGGGTTCTTC. Its translation is CASSYLRDVWGFF.

The rearrangement links TRBV5-5 to TRBJ1-1; D is unresolved. The CDR3 sequence is 13 residues long. Trimming took off 6 bases at V and 0 bases at J, with 9 bases between the two ends. Germline V gives CDR1 SGHKS, CDR2 YYEKEE (reference sequence). The CDR3 DNA reads as TGTGCCAGCACCTTCCTAGTGAACACTGAAGCTTTCTTT. Translated, it gives CASTFLVNTEAFF. Using reference TRBV5-5 and TRBJ1-1 for the parts outside the CDR3, the full variable domain is DAGVTQSPTHLIKTRGQQVTLRCSPISGHKSVSWYQQVLGQGPQFIFQYYEKEERGRGNFPDRFSARQFPNYSSELNVNALLLGDSALYLCASTFLVNTEAFFGQGTRLTVV.

The rearrangement joins TRBV3-1 (or the pseudogene TRBV3-2) to TRBJ1-2; TRBD1 might be the D (5 bases). The germline V gene has CDR1 LGHDT and CDR2 YNNKEL (reference sequence). Trimming cost V 0 bases and J 4 bases, with 9 bases left between them. CDR3 length: 14 amino acids. The CDR3 sequence: CASSQDGGAYGYTF. The CDR3 coding sequence is TGTGCCAGCAGCCAAGATGGAGGGGCCTATGGCTACACCTTC.

The CDR3 spells CASSQVGLAVGDTQYF. The CDR3 DNA is TGTGCCAGCAGCCAAGTCGGACTAGCGGTGGGAGATACGCAGTATTTT. This rearrangement joins TRBV14 to TRBJ2-3, with 10 bases lining up with TRBD2. Germline V gene data show CDR1 as SGHDN and CDR2 as FVKESK. Trimming took 1 base from V and 5 from J; bases not matched to a gene: 6. CDR3 length equals 16 residues.

The chain is built from TRBV27 and TRBJ1-1; D gene unclear. Germline V gene data show CDR1 as MNHEY and CDR2 as SMNVEV (reference sequence). The CDR3 runs to 18 residues. V was cut by 6 bases and J by 4 bases, with 27 bases left in between. CDR3 amino acids: CASRRAGEVYGKFTEAFF. The CDR3 region has the DNA TGTGCCAGCAGGCGGGCTGGGGAGGTGTACGGCAAATTCACTGAAGCTTTCTTT.

This clone was found a few times. V is TRBV5-4 and J is TRBJ1-5; 11 bases agree with TRBD1. The ends lost 3 bases at V and 10 bases at J; junction bases unmatched: 9. CDR1 is SGHNT, CDR2 YYREEE, per germline (reference sequence). The CDR3 has 15 residues. CDR3 amino acids: CASSSGQGVAYPQHF. CDR3 coding DNA: TGTGCCAGCAGCTCGGGACAGGGGGTCGCTTACCCCCAGCATTTT.

The chain joins TRBV5-4 to TRBJ2-1; a possible D gene is TRBD1 (5 bases). The V gene's germline CDR1 is SGHNT and CDR2 YYREEE (reference sequence). The CDR3 contains 16 residues. The V and J ends lost 4 bases and 4 bases respectively, with 18 bases between them. This CDR3 reads CASSARVGGSYNEQFF. The CDR3 region has the DNA TGTGCCAGCAGCGCCAGGGTGGGCGGCAGTTACAATGAGCAGTTCTTC.

The gene calls are TRBV11-3 and TRBJ1-6; tentatively, D is TRBD1 (6 bases). This CDR3 comprises 15 residues. The V end was cut by 0 bases, the J end by 7 bases, with 10 bases between. Germline lookup yields CDR1 SGHNT and CDR2 YENEEA. CDR3 coding DNA: TGTGCCAGCAGCTTAGATGGACAGCCGAATTCACCCCTCCACTTT. Amino acid sequence: CASSLDGQPNSPLHF. Full variable domain (rest looked up from reference TRBV11-3 and TRBJ1-6): EAGVVQSPRYKIIEKKQPVAFWCNPISGHNTLYWYLQNLGQGPELLIRYENEEAVDDSQLPKDRFSAERLKGVDSTLKIQPAELGDSAVYLCASSLDGQPNSPLHFGNGTRLTVT.

This clone was counted a few times. The chain has TRBV28 and TRBJ1-2, with TRBD1 matching 7 bases. The CDR3 covers 17 residues. CDR1 MDHEN and CDR2 SYDVKM come from the germline V gene. After removal of 6 bases from V and 4 bases from J, the junction contained 17 bases not matched to a gene. For the CDR3, the DNA is TGTGCCAGCAGCTGGTCAAGACAGGGAAAATCGCCCTATGGCTACACCTTC. The encoded protein is CASSWSRQGKSPYGYTF.

CDR3 protein: CASSQASGTDTQYF. CDR3 coding DNA: TGTGCCAGCAGCCAGGCTAGCGGCACAGATACGCAGTATTTT. The chain employs TRBV3-1 (or the pseudogene TRBV3-2) and TRBJ2-3, with D perhaps matching TRBD2 (6 bases). Germline CDR1 is LGHDT and CDR2 is YNNKEL (reference sequence). The CDR3 sequence is 14 residues long. The V end lost 3 bases, the J end lost 1 base, and 8 bases lay between the germline ends.

J is TRBJ1-4 and V is TRBV11-3, with D perhaps TRBD1 (6 bases). This CDR3 is 14 amino acids long. V lost 5 bases and J 8 bases, leaving 15 bases between the germline ends. CDR1 is SGHNT, CDR2 YENEEA, per germline. In nucleotides, the CDR3 is TGTGCCAGCAGCCCCAGGGGTATAAACGAAAAACTGTTTTTT. Its protein is CASSPRGINEKLFF. Looking up the rest from reference TRBV11-3 and TRBJ1-4 gives the full variable domain: EAGVVQSPRYKIIEKKQPVAFWCNPISGHNTLYWYLQNLGQGPELLIRYENEEAVDDSQLPKDRFSAERLKGVDSTLKIQPAELGDSAVYLCASSPRGINEKLFFGSGTQLSVL.

The rearrangement uses TRBV3-1 (or the pseudogene TRBV3-2) and TRBJ2-7; the D gene is possibly TRBD1 (6 bases). With 1 base removed from V and 7 bases from J, the gap between germline ends came to 17 bases. The CDR3 runs to 15 residues. Germline loops: CDR1 LGHDT, CDR2 YNNKEL (reference sequence). The CDR3 protein is CASSQVSQGLGEQYF. The CDR3 nucleotides read TGTGCCAGCAGCCAAGTCAGTCAGGGGCTGGGGGAGCAGTACTTC.

The chain employs TRBV3-1 (or the pseudogene TRBV3-2) and TRBJ1-2; the match to TRBD1 covers 11 bases. V shed 0 bases and J 4 bases; nucleotides not matched to a gene: 1. This CDR3 is built from 15 residues. Germline CDR1 is LGHDT and CDR2 is YNNKEL (reference sequence). The CDR3 bases are TGTGCCAGCAGCCAAGATGGGACAGGGGGCTATGGCTACACCTTC. The encoded protein is CASSQDGTGGYGYTF.

The chain links TRBV6-5 to TRBJ1-4; a possible D gene is TRBD1 (5 bases). Trimming removed 8 bases from V and 7 bases from J, with 20 bases in between. Germline loops: CDR1 MNHEY, CDR2 SVGAGI. The CDR3 is 15 amino acids. CDR3 region: CASGRRVGGGEKLFF. The CDR3 nucleotides are TGTGCCAGCGGCAGACGCGTGGGGGGAGGTGAAAAACTGTTTTTT.